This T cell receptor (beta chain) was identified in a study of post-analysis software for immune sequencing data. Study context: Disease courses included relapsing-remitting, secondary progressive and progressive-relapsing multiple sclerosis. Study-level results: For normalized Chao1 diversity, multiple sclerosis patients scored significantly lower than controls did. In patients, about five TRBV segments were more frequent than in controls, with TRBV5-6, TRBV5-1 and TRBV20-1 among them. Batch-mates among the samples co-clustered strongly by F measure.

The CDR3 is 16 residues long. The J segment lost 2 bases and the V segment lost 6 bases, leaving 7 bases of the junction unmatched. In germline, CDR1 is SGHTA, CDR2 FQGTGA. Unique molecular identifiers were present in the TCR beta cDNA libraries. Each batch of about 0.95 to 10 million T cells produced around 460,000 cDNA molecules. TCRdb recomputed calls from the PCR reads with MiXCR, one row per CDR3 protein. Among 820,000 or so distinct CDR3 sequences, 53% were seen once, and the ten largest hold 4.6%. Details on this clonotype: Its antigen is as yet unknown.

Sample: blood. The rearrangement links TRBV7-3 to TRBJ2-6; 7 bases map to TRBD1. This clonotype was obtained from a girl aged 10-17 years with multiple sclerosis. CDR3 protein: CASSKQGSTGANVLTF. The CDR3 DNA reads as TGTGCCAGCAGTAAACAGGGGTCGACTGGGGCCAACGTCCTGACTTTC. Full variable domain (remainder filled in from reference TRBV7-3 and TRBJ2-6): GAGVSQTPSNKVTEKGKYVELRCDPISGHTALYWYRQSLGQGPEFLIYFQGTGAADDSGLPNDRFFAVRPEGSVSTLKIQRTERGDSAVYLCASSKQGSTGANVLTFGAGSRLTVL.